This TCR beta chain was sequenced for a study of blood T cell repertoires in COVID-19. Study information: Material from acute and convalescent COVID-19 was sourced from the United States, Italy and Spain. T cells, B-cell-depleted T cells, or PBMCs provided the cDNA or gDNA that served as material.

The CDR3 has 17 residues. This clone was observed a single time. Original handling: Estimates of nucleated cell counts were drawn from the amplification of reference gene primers. Clones were sequenced by immunoSEQ multiplex PCR, and TCRdb holds only the in-frame ones, with some missing. That table supplies the V and J calls and clone size; D and trimming were determined from the DNA. The sample has tens of thousands of clones, around 78% seen once; the top ten hold 15%. Sample: peripheral blood. This chain connects TRBV12-2 to TRBJ2-1; TRBD2 is taken as the D call from the table, unchecked against the DNA. TRBV12-2 is tagged as a pseudogene. The clonotype was recovered from a human donor with active or convalescent COVID-19. The donor label of this sample is uncertain. As DNA, the CDR3 is TGTGCAAGTCGCTTACTTAGTGGGTCTAGCGGGAGTGGTGAGCAGTTCTTC. Its translation is CASRLLSGSSGSGEQFF.